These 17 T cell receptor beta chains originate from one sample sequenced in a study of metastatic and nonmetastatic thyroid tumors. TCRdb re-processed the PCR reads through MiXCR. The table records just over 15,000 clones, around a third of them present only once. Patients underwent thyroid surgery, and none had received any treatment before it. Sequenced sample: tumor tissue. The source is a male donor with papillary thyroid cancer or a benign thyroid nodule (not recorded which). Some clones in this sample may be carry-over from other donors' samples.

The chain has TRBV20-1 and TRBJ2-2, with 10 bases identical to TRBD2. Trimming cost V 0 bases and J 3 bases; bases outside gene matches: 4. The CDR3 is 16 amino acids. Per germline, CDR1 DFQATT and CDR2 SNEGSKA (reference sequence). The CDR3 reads CSARDILAGDTGELFF. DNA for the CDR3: TGCAGTGCTAGAGATATCCTAGCGGGGGACACCGGGGAGCTGTTTTTT.

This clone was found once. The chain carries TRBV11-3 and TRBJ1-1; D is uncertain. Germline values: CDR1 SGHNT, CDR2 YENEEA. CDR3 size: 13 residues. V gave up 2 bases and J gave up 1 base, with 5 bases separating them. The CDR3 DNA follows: TGTGCCAGCAGCTTACGGGAGAACACTGAAGCTTTCTTT. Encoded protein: CASSLRENTEAFF.

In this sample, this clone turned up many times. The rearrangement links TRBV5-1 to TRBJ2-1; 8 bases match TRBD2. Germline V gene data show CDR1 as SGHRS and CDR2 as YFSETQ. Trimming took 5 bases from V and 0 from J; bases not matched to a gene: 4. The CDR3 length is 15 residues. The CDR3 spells CASRSGGASYNEQFF. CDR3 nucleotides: TGCGCCAGCAGGTCGGGAGGGGCCTCCTACAATGAGCAGTTCTTC.

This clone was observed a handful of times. The CDR3 reads CASSYSTSGLTFSYEQYF. In DNA, the CDR3 is TGTGCCAGCAGTTACTCGACTAGCGGACTAACCTTCTCCTACGAGCAGTACTTC. V gene TRBV6-5 combines with J gene TRBJ2-7; 9 bases align to TRBD2. J gave up 0 bases and V 0 bases, and 9 bases lay outside the gene matches. Germline V CDR1 and CDR2: MNHEY, SVGAGI. The CDR3 has 18 amino acids.

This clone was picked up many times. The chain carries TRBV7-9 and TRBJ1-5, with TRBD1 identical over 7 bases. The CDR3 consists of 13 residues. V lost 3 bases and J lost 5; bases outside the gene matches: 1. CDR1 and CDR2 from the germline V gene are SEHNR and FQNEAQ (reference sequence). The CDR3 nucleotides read TGTGCCAGCAGCTTGGGGACAGATCAGCCCCAGCATTTT. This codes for CASSLGTDQPQHF.

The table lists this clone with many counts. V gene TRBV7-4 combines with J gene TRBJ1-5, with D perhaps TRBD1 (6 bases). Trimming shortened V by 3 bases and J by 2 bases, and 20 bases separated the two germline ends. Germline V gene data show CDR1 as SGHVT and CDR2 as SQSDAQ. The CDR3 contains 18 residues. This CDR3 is CASSFPRPPGVGNQPQHF. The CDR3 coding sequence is TGTGCCAGCAGCTTCCCCAGGCCACCAGGGGTTGGCAATCAGCCCCAGCATTTT.

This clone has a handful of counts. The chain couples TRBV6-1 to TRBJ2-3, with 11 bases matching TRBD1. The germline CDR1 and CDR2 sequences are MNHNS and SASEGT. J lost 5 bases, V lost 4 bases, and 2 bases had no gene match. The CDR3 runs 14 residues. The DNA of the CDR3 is TGTGCCAGCAGTGGGACAGGGGGCATAGATACGCAGTATTTT. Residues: CASSGTGGIDTQYF.

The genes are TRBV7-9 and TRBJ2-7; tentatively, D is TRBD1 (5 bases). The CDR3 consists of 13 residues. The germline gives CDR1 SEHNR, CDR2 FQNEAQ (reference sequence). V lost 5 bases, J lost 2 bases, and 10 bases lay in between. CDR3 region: CASSPVQAYEQYF. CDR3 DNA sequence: TGTGCCAGCAGCCCCGTACAGGCCTACGAGCAGTACTTC.

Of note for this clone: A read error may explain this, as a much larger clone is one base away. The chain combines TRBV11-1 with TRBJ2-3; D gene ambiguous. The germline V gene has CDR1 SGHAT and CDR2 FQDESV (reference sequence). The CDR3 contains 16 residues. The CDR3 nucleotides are TGTGCCATCAGCCCTAGTATTGGGTTTTCGGGAGATACGCAGTATTTT. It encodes CAISPSIGFSGDTQYF.

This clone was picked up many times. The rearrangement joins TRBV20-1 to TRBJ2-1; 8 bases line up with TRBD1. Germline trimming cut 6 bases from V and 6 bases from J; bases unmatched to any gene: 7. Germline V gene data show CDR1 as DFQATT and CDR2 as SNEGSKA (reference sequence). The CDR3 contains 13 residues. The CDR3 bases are TGCAGTGCCACGCAGGGGGCCCTCAATGAGCAGTTCTTC. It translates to CSATQGALNEQFF.

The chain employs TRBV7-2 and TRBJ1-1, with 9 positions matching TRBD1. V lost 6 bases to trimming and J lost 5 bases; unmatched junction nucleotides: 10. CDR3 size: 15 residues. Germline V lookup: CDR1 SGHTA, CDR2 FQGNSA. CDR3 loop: CASRASYRGHTEAFF. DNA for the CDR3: TGTGCCAGCAGAGCCAGTTACAGGGGGCATACTGAAGCTTTCTTT.

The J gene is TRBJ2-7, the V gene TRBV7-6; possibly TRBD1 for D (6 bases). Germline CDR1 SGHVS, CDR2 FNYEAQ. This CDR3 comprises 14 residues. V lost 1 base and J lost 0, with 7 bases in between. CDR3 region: CASSLGQVSYEQYF. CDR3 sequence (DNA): TGTGCCAGCAGCTTAGGACAGGTCTCCTACGAGCAGTACTTC. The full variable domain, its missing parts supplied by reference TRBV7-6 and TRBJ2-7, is GAGVSQSPRYKVTKRGQDVALRCDPISGHVSLYWYRQALGQGPEFLTYFNYEAQQDKSGLPNDRFSAERPEGSISTLTIQRTEQRDSAMYRCASSLGQVSYEQYFGPGTRLTVT.

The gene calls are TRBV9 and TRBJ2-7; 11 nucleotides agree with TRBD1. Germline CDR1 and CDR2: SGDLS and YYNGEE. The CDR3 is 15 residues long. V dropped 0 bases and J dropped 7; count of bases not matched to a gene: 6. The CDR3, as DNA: TGTGCCAGCAGCGTAGATCCGGGACAGGGGGAAGAGCAGTACTTC. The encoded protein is CASSVDPGQGEEQYF. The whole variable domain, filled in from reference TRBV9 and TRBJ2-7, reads DSGVTQTPKHLITATGQRVTLRCSPRSGDLSVYWYQQSLDQGLQFLIQYYNGEERAKGNILERFSAQQFPDLHSELNLSSLELGDSALYFCASSVDPGQGEEQYFGPGTRLTVT.

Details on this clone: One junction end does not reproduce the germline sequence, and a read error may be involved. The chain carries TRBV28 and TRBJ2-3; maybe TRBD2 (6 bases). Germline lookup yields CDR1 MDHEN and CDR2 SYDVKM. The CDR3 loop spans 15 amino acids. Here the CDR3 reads CAGSSPGCGADTQYF. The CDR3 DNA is TGTGCCGGCAGTTCCCCCGGGTGCGGGGCAGATACGCAGTATTTT.

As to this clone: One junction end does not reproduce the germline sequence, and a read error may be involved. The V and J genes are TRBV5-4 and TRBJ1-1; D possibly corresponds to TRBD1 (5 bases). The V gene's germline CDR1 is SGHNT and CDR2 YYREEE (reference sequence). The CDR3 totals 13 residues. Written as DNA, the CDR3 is TGCGCCAGCAGCTCCTCTGGGGGCACTGAAGCTTTCTTT. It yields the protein CASSSSGGTEAFF.

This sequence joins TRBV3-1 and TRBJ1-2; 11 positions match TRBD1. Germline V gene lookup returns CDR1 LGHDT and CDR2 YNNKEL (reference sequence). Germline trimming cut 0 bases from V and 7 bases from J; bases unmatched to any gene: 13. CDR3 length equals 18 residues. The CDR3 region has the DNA TGTGCCAGCAGCCAAGATCCGGACAGGGGGCATGAGATGGGTGGCTACACCTTC. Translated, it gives CASSQDPDRGHEMGGYTF.

The CDR3, as DNA: TGTGCCAGCAGTTTACTTTCCGGACAGGGTAACACTGAAGCTTTCTTT. Its protein is CASSLLSGQGNTEAFF. V is TRBV27 and J is TRBJ1-1; 8 bases match TRBD1. V gave up 2 bases and J gave up 2 bases; unmatched junction bases: 7. Germline lookup yields CDR1 MNHEY and CDR2 SMNVEV (reference sequence). There are 16 residues in the CDR3.